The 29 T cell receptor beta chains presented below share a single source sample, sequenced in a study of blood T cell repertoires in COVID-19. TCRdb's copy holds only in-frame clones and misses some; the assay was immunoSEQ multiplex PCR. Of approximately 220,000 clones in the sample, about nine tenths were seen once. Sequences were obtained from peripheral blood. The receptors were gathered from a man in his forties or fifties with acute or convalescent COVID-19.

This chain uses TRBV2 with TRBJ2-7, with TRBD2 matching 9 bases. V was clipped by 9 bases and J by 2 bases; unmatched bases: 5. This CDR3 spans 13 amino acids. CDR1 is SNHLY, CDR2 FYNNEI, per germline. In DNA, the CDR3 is TGTGCCAGTCGTGGGACTAGCCCCTACGAGCAGTACTTC. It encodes CASRGTSPYEQYF.

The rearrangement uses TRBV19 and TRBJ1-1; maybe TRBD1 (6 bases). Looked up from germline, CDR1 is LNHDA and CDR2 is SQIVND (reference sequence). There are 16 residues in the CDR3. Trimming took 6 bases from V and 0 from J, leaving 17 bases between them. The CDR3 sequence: CASSRPGHKMNTEAFF. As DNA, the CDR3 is TGTGCCAGTAGCAGACCGGGACATAAGATGAACACTGAAGCTTTCTTT.

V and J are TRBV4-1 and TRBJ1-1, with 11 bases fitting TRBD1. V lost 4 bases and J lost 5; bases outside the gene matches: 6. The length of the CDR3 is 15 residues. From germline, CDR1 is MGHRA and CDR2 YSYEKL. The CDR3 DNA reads TGCGCCAGCAGCCCCGGACAGGGGGCCTGGACTGAAGCTTTCTTT. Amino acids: CASSPGQGAWTEAFF.

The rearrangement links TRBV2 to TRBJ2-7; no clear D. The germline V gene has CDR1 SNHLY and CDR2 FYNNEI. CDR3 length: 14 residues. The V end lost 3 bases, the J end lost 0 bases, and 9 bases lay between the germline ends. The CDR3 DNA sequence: TGTGCCAGCAGTGACAGGATCTCCTCCTACGAGCAGTACTTC. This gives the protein CASSDRISSYEQYF.

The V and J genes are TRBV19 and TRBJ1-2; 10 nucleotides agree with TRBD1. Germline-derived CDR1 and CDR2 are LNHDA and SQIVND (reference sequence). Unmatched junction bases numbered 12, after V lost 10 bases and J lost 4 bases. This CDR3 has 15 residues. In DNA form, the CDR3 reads TGTGCCACCGATACCGACGGACAGGGGGTCTATGGCTACACCTTC. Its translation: CATDTDGQGVYGYTF.

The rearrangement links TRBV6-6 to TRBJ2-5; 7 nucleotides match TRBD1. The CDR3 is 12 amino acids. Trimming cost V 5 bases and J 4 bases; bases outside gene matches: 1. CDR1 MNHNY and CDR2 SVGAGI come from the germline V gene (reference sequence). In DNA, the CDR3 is TGTGCCAGCAGTAGGGACAGAGAGACCCAGTACTTC. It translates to CASSRDRETQYF.

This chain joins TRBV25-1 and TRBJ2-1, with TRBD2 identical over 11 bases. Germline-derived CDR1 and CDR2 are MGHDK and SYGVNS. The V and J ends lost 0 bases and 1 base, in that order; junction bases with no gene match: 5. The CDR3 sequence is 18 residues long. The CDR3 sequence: CASSEYYLAGGSYNEQFF. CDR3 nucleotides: TGTGCCAGCAGTGAATATTATCTAGCGGGGGGATCCTACAATGAGCAGTTCTTC.

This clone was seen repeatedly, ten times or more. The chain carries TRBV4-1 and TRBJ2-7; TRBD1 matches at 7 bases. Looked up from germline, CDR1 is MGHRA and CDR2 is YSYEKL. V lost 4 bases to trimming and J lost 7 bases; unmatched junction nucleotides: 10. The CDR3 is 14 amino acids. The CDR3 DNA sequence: TGCGCCAGCAGCCTACGGGCTAGCAGGGGGGAGCAGTACTTC. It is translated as CASSLRASRGEQYF.

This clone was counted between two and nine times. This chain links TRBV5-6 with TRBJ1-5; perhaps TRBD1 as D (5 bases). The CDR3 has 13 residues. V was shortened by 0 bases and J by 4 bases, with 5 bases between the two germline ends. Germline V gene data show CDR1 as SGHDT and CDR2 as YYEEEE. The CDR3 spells CASSLAGNQPQHF. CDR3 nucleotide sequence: TGTGCCAGCAGCTTGGCAGGGAATCAGCCCCAGCATTTT.

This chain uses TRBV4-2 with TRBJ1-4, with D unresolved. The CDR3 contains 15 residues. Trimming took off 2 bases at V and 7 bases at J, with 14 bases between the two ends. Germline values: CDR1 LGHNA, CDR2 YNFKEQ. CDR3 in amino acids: CASSQSWERFEKLFF. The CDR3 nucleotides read TGTGCCAGCAGCCAATCCTGGGAGAGATTTGAAAAACTGTTTTTT.

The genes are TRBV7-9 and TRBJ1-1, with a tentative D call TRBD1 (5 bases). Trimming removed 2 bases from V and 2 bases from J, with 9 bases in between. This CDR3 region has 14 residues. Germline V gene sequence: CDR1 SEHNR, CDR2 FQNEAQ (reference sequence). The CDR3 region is CASSLIQANTEAFF. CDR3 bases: TGTGCCAGCAGCTTAATACAGGCCAACACTGAAGCTTTCTTT.

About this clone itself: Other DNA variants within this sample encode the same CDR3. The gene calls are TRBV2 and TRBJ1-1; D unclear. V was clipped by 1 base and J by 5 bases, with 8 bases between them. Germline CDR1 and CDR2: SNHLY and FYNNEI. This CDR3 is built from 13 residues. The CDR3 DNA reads TGTGCCAGCAGTGAAGAGGGAGGGACTGAAGCTTTCTTT. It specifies CASSEEGGTEAFF.

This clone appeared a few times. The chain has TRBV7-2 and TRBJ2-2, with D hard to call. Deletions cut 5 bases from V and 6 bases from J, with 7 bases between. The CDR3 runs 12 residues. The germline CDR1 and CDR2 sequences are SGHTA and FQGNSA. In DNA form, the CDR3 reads TGTGCCAGCAGCCGACACGCCGGGGAGCTGTTTTTT. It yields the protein CASSRHAGELFF.

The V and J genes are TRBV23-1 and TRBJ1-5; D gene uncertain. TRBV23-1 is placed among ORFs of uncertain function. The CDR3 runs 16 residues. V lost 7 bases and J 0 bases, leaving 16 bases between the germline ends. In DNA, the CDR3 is TGCGCCAGCACCCCGACGGAGAGTTCTAGCAATCAGCCCCAGCATTTT. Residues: CASTPTESSSNQPQHF.

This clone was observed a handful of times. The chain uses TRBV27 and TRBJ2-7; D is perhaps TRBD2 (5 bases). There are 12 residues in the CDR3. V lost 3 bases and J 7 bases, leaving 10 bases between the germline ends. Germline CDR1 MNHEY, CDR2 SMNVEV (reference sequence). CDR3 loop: CASSFRGREQYF. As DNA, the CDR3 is TGTGCCAGCAGTTTCCGGGGAAGGGAGCAGTACTTC.

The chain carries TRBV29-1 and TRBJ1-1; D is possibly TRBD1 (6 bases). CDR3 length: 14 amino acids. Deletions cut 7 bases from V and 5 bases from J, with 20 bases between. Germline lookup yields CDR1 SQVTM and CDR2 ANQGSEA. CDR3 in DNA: TGCAGCGCTCTCGGGGGGCAGGGGTGGACTGAAGCTTTCTTT. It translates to CSALGGQGWTEAFF.

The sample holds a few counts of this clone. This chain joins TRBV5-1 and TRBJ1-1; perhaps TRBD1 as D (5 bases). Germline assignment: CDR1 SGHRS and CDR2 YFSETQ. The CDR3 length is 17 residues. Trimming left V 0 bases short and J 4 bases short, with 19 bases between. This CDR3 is CASSLGTGGVLTTEAFF. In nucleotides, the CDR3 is TGCGCCAGCAGCTTGGGAACAGGTGGGGTCCTGACCACTGAAGCTTTCTTT.

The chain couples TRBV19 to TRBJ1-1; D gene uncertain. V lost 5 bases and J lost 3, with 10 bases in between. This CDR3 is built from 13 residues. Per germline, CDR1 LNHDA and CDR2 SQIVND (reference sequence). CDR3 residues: CASSDQRYTEAFF. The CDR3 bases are TGTGCCAGTAGTGACCAGAGGTACACTGAAGCTTTCTTT.

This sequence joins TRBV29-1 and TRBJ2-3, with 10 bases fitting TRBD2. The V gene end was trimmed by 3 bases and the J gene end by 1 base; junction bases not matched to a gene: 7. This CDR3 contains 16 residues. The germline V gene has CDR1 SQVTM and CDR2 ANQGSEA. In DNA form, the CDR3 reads TGCAGCGTTGAGATGAACCTAGCGGGGGGCACAGATACGCAGTATTTT. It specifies CSVEMNLAGGTDTQYF.

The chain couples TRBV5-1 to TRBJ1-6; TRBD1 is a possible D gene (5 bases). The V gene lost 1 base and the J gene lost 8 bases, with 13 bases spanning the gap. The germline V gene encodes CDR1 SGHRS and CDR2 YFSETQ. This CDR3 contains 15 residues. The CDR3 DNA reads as TGCGCCAGCAGCTTGAACTCGGGGGTCGATTCACCCCTCCACTTT. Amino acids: CASSLNSGVDSPLHF.

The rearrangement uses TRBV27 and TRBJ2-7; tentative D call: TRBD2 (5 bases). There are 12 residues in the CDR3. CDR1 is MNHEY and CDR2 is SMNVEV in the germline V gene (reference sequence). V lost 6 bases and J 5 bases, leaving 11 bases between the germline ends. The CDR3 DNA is TGTGCCAGCAGCCCGGGGTTCCACGAGCAGTACTTC. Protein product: CASSPGFHEQYF.

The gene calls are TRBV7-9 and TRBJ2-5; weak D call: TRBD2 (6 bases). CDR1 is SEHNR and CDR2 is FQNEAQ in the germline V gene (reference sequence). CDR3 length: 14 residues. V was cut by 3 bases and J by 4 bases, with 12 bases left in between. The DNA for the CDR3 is TGTGCCAGCAGCTTCGGGCAGGGAGGAGAGACCCAGTACTTC. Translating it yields CASSFGQGGETQYF.

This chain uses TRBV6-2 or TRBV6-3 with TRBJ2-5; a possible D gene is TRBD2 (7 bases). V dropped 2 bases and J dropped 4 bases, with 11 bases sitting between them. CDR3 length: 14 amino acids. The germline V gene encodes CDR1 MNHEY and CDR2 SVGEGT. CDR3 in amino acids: CASSYAGAGETQYF. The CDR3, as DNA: TGTGCCAGCAGTTACGCGGGGGCGGGAGAGACCCAGTACTTC.

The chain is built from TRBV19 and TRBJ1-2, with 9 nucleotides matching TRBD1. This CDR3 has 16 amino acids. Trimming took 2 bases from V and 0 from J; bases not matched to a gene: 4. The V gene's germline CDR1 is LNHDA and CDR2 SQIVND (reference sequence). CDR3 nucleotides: TGTGCCAGTAGTATATCCCGGGACAGGGCTAACTATGGCTACACCTTC. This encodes CASSISRDRANYGYTF.

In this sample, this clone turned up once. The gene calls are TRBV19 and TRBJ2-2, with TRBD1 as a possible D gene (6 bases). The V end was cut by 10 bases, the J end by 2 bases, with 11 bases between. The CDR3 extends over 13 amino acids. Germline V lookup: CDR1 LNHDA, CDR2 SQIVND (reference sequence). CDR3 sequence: CATTGQNTGELFF. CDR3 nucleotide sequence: TGTGCCACGACAGGTCAAAACACCGGGGAGCTGTTTTTT.

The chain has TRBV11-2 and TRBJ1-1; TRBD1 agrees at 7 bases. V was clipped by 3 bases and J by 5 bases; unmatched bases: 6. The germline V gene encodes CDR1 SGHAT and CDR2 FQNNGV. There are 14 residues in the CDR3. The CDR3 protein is CASSFSTGRTEAFF. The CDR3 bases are TGTGCCAGCAGCTTCTCGACAGGGAGGACTGAAGCTTTCTTT.

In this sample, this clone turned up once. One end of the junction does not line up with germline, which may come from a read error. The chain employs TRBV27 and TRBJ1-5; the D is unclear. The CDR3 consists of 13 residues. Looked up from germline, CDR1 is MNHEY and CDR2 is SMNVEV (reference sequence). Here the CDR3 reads CASSFFAGLPRHF. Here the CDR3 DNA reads TGTGCCAGCAGTTTTTTCGCAGGACTCCCCCGGCATTTT.

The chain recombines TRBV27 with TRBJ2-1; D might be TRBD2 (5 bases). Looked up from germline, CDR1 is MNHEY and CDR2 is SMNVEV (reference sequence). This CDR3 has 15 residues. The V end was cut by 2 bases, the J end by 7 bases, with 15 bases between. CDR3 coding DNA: TGTGCCAGCAGTTTAAGAGCCCTAGCCGGGAATGAGCAGTTCTTC. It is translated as CASSLRALAGNEQFF.

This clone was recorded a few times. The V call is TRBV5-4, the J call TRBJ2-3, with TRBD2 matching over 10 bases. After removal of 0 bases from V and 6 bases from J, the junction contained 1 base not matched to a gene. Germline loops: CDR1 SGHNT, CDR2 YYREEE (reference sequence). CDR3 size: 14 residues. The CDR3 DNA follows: TGTGCCAGCAGCTTGGGTAGCGGGGGGGATACGCAGTATTTT. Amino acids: CASSLGSGGDTQYF.